This TCR beta chain comes out of a study of brain T cells in children with intractable seizures. Profiled with immunoSEQ multiplex PCR; TCRdb holds only in-frame clones, not every one. The sample holds about 340,000 clones, about 94% seen once. Regarding time point: blood from clinic visit 5 months post-surgery; TSC patient then seizure free. This sequence originates from a boy under two years old with tuberous sclerosis and intractable seizures. The sequenced sample was peripheral blood, obtained more than 4 months after surgery.

CDR3 DNA: TGTGCCAGCAGATACCTCCGGGACAGGGGGCTAGGCTACACCTTC. It codes for CASRYLRDRGLGYTF. V gene TRBV6-6 combines with J gene TRBJ1-2, with 12 bases lining up with TRBD1. In germline, CDR1 is MNHNY, CDR2 SVGAGI (reference sequence). J was trimmed by 8 bases and V by 6 bases; bases with no gene match: 10. The CDR3 loop spans 15 amino acids.